These T cell receptor beta chains were read from a single sample in a study of cytomegalovirus exposure and HLA in healthy donors. Clones were sequenced by immunoSEQ multiplex PCR, and TCRdb holds only the in-frame ones, with some missing. The sample has roughly 120,000 clones; around 80% are singletons. The source material was PBMCs. These receptors all come from a woman in her thirties in good health and CMV-seronegative. The CDR3 runs from the conserved cysteine through the conserved F or W. D genes are given only for firm matches. Size is stated for part of the rows, as once, few or many counts, or as a class when the clone is expanded.

J	D	V	length	size	DNA	CDR3
TRBJ2-1	.	TRBV9	13	.	TGTGCCAGCAGCGCGACTAATCTCCATGAGCAGTTCTTC	CASSATNLHEQFF
TRBJ2-1	.	TRBV25-1	14	once	TGTGCCAGCAGACCCTCGAGCTCCTACAATGAGCAGTTCTTC	CASRPSSSYNEQFF
TRBJ2-4	TRBD1	TRBV18	15	.	TGTGCCAGCTCACCACGGGACAGGGTTTATAACATTCAGTACTTC	CASSPRDRVYNIQYF
TRBJ1-1	.	TRBV11-1	13	.	TGTGCCAGCAGCCGACAGCGGAACACTGAAGCTTTCTTT	CASSRQRNTEAFF
TRBJ1-2	TRBD1	TRBV11-2	12	.	TGTGCCAGCAGCTCAGGGGGCAGTGGCTACACCTTC	CASSSGGSGYTF
TRBJ2-2	.	TRBV5-1	14	.	TGCGCCAGCAGCCCACAATACCTCACCGGGGAGCTGTTTTTT	CASSPQYLTGELFF
TRBJ2-2	.	TRBV18	15	.	TGTGCCAGCTCACCAATCCCCGCGAACACCGGGGAGCTGTTTTTT	CASSPIPANTGELFF
TRBJ1-2	.	TRBV9	13	.	TGTGCCAGCAGTCGGGACAATAACTATGGCTACACCTTC	CASSRDNNYGYTF
TRBJ2-2	TRBD2	TRBV7-8	17	few	TGTGCCAGCAGCAAAAGGACTAGCGGGGATAACACCGGGGAGCTGTTTTTT	CASSKRTSGDNTGELFF
TRBJ1-2	.	TRBV5-5	15	.	TGTGCCAGCAGCTTGGGCTATTACGGCGGCTATGGCTACACCTTC	CASSLGYYGGYGYTF
TRBJ1-4	.	TRBV30	13	few	TGTGCCTGGAGTGTATTCCGTAATGAAAAACTGTTTTTT	CAWSVFRNEKLFF
TRBJ1-5	.	TRBV2	14	once	TGTGCCAGCAGTAAACAGGGTTGGAATCAGCCCCAGCATTTT	CASSKQGWNQPQHF
TRBJ2-1	.	TRBV4-3	16	once	TGCGCCAGCAGCCAAGAACTAGCCTCCCCCTACAATGAGCAGTTCTTC	CASSQELASPYNEQFF
TRBJ2-5	.	TRBV15	16	.	TGTGCCACCAGCAGAGTGGTTGGGGCCCCAGGTGAGACCCAGTACTTC	CATSRVVGAPGETQYF
TRBJ1-3	TRBD1	TRBV5-1	15	.	TGCGCCAGCAGTCGACAGGGAGGCTCTGGAAACACCATATATTTT	CASSRQGGSGNTIYF
TRBJ1-5	.	TRBV30	15	.	TGTGCCTGGAGTGACCTTACCGGGATTGGTCAGCCCCAGCATTTT	CAWSDLTGIGQPQHF
TRBJ2-7	.	TRBV7-9	15	.	TGTGCCAGCAGCTTAGGGGGCTGGACCAATATCGAGCAGTACTTC	CASSLGGWTNIEQYF
TRBJ2-3	.	TRBV5-1	14	.	TGCGCCAGCTCCGAAGGATCGGGCGGGGATACGCAGTATTTT	CASSEGSGGDTQYF
TRBJ2-1	TRBD1	TRBV19	15	.	TGTGCCAGTAGCGATCCGGGACAGGTCTACAATGAGCAGTTCTTC	CASSDPGQVYNEQFF
TRBJ1-5	TRBD1	TRBV5-1	14	.	TGCGCCAGCAGCTTCACAGGGGGCGGACAGCCCCAGCATTTT	CASSFTGGGQPQHF
TRBJ2-1	TRBD2	TRBV6-1	15	once	TGTGCCAGCAGTGAGCGGGGGGCAACCTACAATGAGCAGTTCTTC	CASSERGATYNEQFF
TRBJ2-2	.	TRBV5-1	17	.	TGCGCCAGCAGCTTGTATTCCGGGACACGGAACACCGGGGAGCTGTTTTTT	CASSLYSGTRNTGELFF
TRBJ1-2	TRBD1	TRBV5-6	14	.	TGTGCCAGCAGCCCCGGACAGGGGATCTATGGCTACACCTTC	CASSPGQGIYGYTF
TRBJ2-5	.	TRBV27	12	.	TGTGCCAGCAGTTTCCAGGGAGAGACCCAGTACTTC	CASSFQGETQYF
TRBJ1-4	TRBD1	TRBV4-1	15	.	TGCGCCAGCAGCCAAGGAAGCAGGGGGCTGGGGAAACTGTTTTTT	CASSQGSRGLGKLFF
TRBJ2-5	.	TRBV5-1	14	.	TGCGCCAGCAGACCGACCGGGACAAAAGAGACCCAGTACTTC	CASRPTGTKETQYF
TRBJ2-1	.	TRBV11-2	15	.	TGTGCCAGCAGCTTAGTCAGGGGCCTCTACAATGAGCAGTTCTTC	CASSLVRGLYNEQFF
TRBJ2-3	.	TRBV7-3	15	.	TGTGCCAGCAGCCTCTTGCCAGCGGCCCCAGATACGCAGTATTTT	CASSLLPAAPDTQYF
TRBJ2-5	.	TRBV14	12	.	TGTGCCAGCAGCCAAGTTGGGCGGACCCAGTACTTC	CASSQVGRTQYF
TRBJ2-7	.	TRBV12-2	14	once	TGTGCAAGTCGCCCCCGTCGAGCGGGCTACGAGCAGTACTTC	CASRPRRAGYEQYF
TRBJ1-1	TRBD1	TRBV2	12	.	TGTGCCAGTAAAGGGGGCCCCACTGAAGCTTTCTTT	CASKGGPTEAFF
TRBJ2-7	.	TRBV5-1	15	once	TGCGCCAGCAGTTTTGAACCAGGGGTCCGTGCCGAGCAGTACTTC	CASSFEPGVRAEQYF
TRBJ2-5	TRBD2	TRBV6-1	16	once	TGTGCCAGCAGTGGTGGAACTAGCGGGGGCCAAGAGACCCAGTACTTC	CASSGGTSGGQETQYF
TRBJ1-1	.	TRBV14	13	.	TGTGCCAGCAGCCAAGGGCTTGACACTGAAGCTTTCTTT	CASSQGLDTEAFF
TRBJ1-2	TRBD1	TRBV10-3	13	.	TGTGCCATCACCGACAGGGGTAGCTATGGCTACACCTTC	CAITDRGSYGYTF
TRBJ1-1	.	TRBV18	13	.	TGTGCCAGCTCAGGAGAGGAGAACACTGAAGCTTTCTTT	CASSGEENTEAFF
TRBJ1-3	.	TRBV18	14	.	TGTGCCAGCTCACCCGGACAGTCTGGAAACACCATATATTTT	CASSPGQSGNTIYF
TRBJ1-4	TRBD1	TRBV7-9	14	few	TGTGCCAGCAGCGTCGACAGGGCGGGGGAAAAACTGTTTTTT	CASSVDRAGEKLFF
TRBJ1-2	TRBD1	TRBV19	13	.	TGTGCCAGTAGTACGACAGGGACCTATGGCTACACCTTC	CASSTTGTYGYTF
TRBJ1-1	.	TRBV7-8	14	.	TGTGCCAGCAGCTTAGGTGCTGGGAGCACTGAAGCTTTCTTT	CASSLGAGSTEAFF
TRBJ2-2	.	TRBV6-6	16	.	TGTGCCAGCAGTTTAGGTCAGCAGGGGAACACCGGGGAGCTGTTTTTT	CASSLGQQGNTGELFF
TRBJ2-2	.	TRBV27	13	once	TGTGCCAGCCGACAGGCGAACACCGGGGAGCTGTTTTTT	CASRQANTGELFF
TRBJ2-7	TRBD1	TRBV27	15	.	TGTGCCAGCAGTTTAGGGACAGGGGGTATAAACGAGCAGTACTTC	CASSLGTGGINEQYF
TRBJ2-1	TRBD2	TRBV11-3	15	.	TGTGCCAGCAGCCTAGCGGGGGTCTCCTACAATGAGCAGTTCTTC	CASSLAGVSYNEQFF
TRBJ2-7	TRBD2	TRBV5-4	16	.	TGTGCCAGCAGCCGTACATCCGGGACTAGCGCCTACGAGCAGTACTTC	CASSRTSGTSAYEQYF
TRBJ1-2	.	TRBV4-2	19	.	TGTGCCAGCAGCCAAGTGGGGGGGTCCTTGAGGGGGAAGAACTATGGCTACACCTTC	CASSQVGGSLRGKNYGYTF
TRBJ2-7	TRBD1	TRBV10-2	13	.	TGCGCCAGCAGTCGGACAGGGGTATACGAGCAGTACTTC	CASSRTGVYEQYF
TRBJ1-4	TRBD1	TRBV7-9	14	.	TGTGCCAGCAGCCCGACAGGGGTGCAGAAAGGACTGTTTTTT	CASSPTGVQKGLFF
TRBJ1-3	.	TRBV5-1	14	few	TGCGCCAGCAGCTACGGGTACTCTGGAAACACCATATATTTT	CASSYGYSGNTIYF
TRBJ2-2	TRBD2	TRBV4-2	18	few	TGTGCCAGCAGAAAGCAATCCTTTCAAGCGGGAGTACCGGGGGAGCTGTTTTTT	CASRKQSFQAGVPGELFF
TRBJ1-6	TRBD1	TRBV6-5	15	.	TGTGCCAGCAATCCAGACAGGGGATTTAATTCACCCCTCCACTTT	CASNPDRGFNSPLHF
TRBJ2-5	.	TRBV9	15	.	TGTGCCAGCAGCCCTACGGGTACCCTCCAAGAGACCCAGTACTTC	CASSPTGTLQETQYF
TRBJ2-1	TRBD2	TRBV5-4	13	.	TGTGCCAGCAGACCGGGACTAGCGGATATCATGGTCTTC	CASRPGLADIMVF
TRBJ2-6	.	TRBV5-1	19	.	TGCGCCAGCAGCTCACTACCCCCGACAGGCGTATCGGGGGCCAACGTCCTGACTTTC	CASSSLPPTGVSGANVLTF
TRBJ1-4	.	TRBV18	16	.	TGTGCCAGCTCACCGGAGAACAGGGCTTCGTGGGAAAAACTGTTTTTT	CASSPENRASWEKLFF
TRBJ2-7	TRBD2	TRBV14	15	once	TGTGCCAGCAGCCAAGATTTTGGCGGGAGTTACGAGCAGTACTTC	CASSQDFGGSYEQYF
TRBJ2-7	TRBD2	TRBV18	14	.	TGTGCCAGCACAACCGGGACTAGAAAGGGCGAGCAGTACTTC	CASTTGTRKGEQYF
TRBJ1-1	.	TRBV6-5	12	.	TGTGCCAGCAGTTACTCGGGGCATGAAGCTTTCTTT	CASSYSGHEAFF
TRBJ2-7	TRBD1	TRBV11-3	15	.	TGTGCCAGCAGCTGGACCGGGACAGGGGACCACGAGCAGTACTTC	CASSWTGTGDHEQYF
TRBJ2-7	TRBD1	TRBV5-1	16	.	TGCGCCAGCAGCTTGGATTACGGGACAGGGAGGAGGGAGCAGTACTTC	CASSLDYGTGRREQYF